One sample yielded the 24 T cell receptor beta chains listed below, sequenced in a study of OX40 agonist ivuxolimab in advanced cancers. Libraries were prepared by immunoSEQ multiplex PCR; TCRdb keeps only in-frame clonotypes and omits some of them. The table records about 57,000 clones, approximately 80% of them present only once. The sequencing used CD4+ or CD8+ T cells sorted from blood, collected in a trial of the OX40 agonist ivuxolimab. Receptors were obtained from an adult with an advanced solid tumor such as melanoma, head and neck, liver or kidney cancer.

This clone occurred a few times. The chain uses TRBV2 and TRBJ2-7; either TRBD1 or TRBD2 may fit D (5 bases each). The CDR3 extends over 14 amino acids. Germline V gene lookup returns CDR1 SNHLY and CDR2 FYNNEI. Trimming left V 4 bases short and J 6 bases short, with 16 bases between. This CDR3 reads CASSAGSGPTEQYF. In DNA, the CDR3 is TGTGCCAGCAGTGCAGGGTCGGGGCCCACCGAGCAGTACTTC.

The chain recombines TRBV7-9 with TRBJ2-5; D is uncertain. Trimming cost V 2 bases and J 5 bases, with 15 bases left between them. CDR1 SEHNR and CDR2 FQNEAQ come from the germline V gene (reference sequence). This CDR3 has 15 amino acids. In nucleotides, the CDR3 is TGTGCCAGCAGCTTATTTAGGGTGAATTCGGAGACCCAGTACTTC. Protein product: CASSLFRVNSETQYF.

The chain employs TRBV10-3 and TRBJ2-1; no clear D. The germline CDR1 and CDR2 sequences are ENHRY and SYGVKD. The CDR3 is made up of 11 amino acids. Trimming took off 6 bases at V and 3 bases at J, with 3 bases between the two ends. The DNA of the CDR3 is TGTGCCATCAGCCGCTACAATGAGCAGTTCTTC. Its protein product is CAISRYNEQFF.

CDR3 protein: CASSLTRQKEQYF. DNA for the CDR3: TGTGCCAGCAGCTTAACTCGACAGAAAGAGCAGTACTTC. V and J are TRBV7-3 and TRBJ2-7; possible D gene TRBD1, 5 bases. The CDR3 extends over 13 amino acids. Trimming took off 0 bases at V and 7 bases at J, with 10 bases between the two ends. Per the germline V gene, CDR1 is SGHTA and CDR2 is FQGTGA. Drawing the rest from reference TRBV7-3 and TRBJ2-7, the complete variable domain is GAGVSQTPSNKVTEKGKYVELRCDPISGHTALYWYRQSLGQGPEFLIYFQGTGAADDSGLPNDRFFAVRPEGSVSTLKIQRTERGDSAVYLCASSLTRQKEQYFGPGTRLTVT.

V usage is TRBV5-1 and J usage is TRBJ2-1; 14 positions agree with TRBD2. The CDR3 extends over 17 amino acids. In germline, CDR1 is SGHRS, CDR2 YFSETQ. V shed 4 bases and J 1 base; nucleotides not matched to a gene: 4. This CDR3 is CASSTGLAGESYNEQFF. The CDR3 nucleotides read TGCGCCAGCAGCACGGGACTAGCGGGAGAATCCTACAATGAGCAGTTCTTC.

This clone was detected only once. The chain links TRBV10-3 to TRBJ2-2; 11 bases align to TRBD1. V shed 6 bases, J shed 2 bases, and the junction held 5 bases outside the gene matches. This CDR3 is built from 16 residues. Germline V gene sequence: CDR1 ENHRY, CDR2 SYGVKD. CDR3 DNA sequence: TGTGCCATCAGCCTCAGGACAGGGGGCAACACCGGGGAGCTGTTTTTT. It is translated as CAISLRTGGNTGELFF.

There are a few counts of this clone. V gene TRBV6-1 combines with J gene TRBJ2-1, with 9 bases lining up with TRBD2. CDR1 MNHNS and CDR2 SASEGT come from the germline V gene. The CDR3 has 18 residues. J was trimmed by 9 bases and V by 2 bases; bases with no gene match: 17. CDR3 in amino acids: CASSERFGGRAGSTEQFF. DNA of the CDR3: TGTGCCAGCAGTGAAAGGTTCGGCGGGAGGGCCGGGTCCACTGAGCAGTTCTTC.

V gene TRBV16 combines with J gene TRBJ1-4; 8 bases are a match to TRBD1. Losses at the gene ends were 5 bases for V and 5 bases for J; bases not matched to a gene: 1. The CDR3 is made up of 13 amino acids. CDR1 is KGHSY, CDR2 FQNENV, per germline. The CDR3 coding sequence is TGTGCCAGCAGCGGACAGGGCAATGAAAAACTGTTTTTT. Translation gives CASSGQGNEKLFF.

The CDR3: CASSYARGGAYEQYF. CDR3 nucleotides: TGTGCCAGCAGTTACGCCCGGGGGGGGGCCTACGAGCAGTACTTC. V is TRBV6-5 and J is TRBJ2-7, with TRBD2 identical over 8 bases. The CDR3 extends over 15 amino acids. Germline V gives CDR1 MNHEY, CDR2 SVGAGI. The junction had 5 bases not matched to a gene; V was cut back by 2 bases and J by 2 bases.

V gene TRBV25-1 combines with J gene TRBJ1-2; D not certain. Trimming pared 8 bases from V and 7 bases from J, leaving 17 bases between. This CDR3 contains 13 residues. CDR1 and CDR2 from the germline V gene are MGHDK and SYGVNS. DNA for the CDR3: TGTGCCAGCGAACGAATGGGTTACGGTGGCTACACCTTC. Its protein is CASERMGYGGYTF.

The chain combines TRBV9 with TRBJ2-1; D unresolved. The CDR3 is 14 residues long. The germline V and J ends were trimmed by 2 bases and 6 bases, with 12 bases remaining between them. The germline V gene encodes CDR1 SGDLS and CDR2 YYNGEE. The CDR3, as DNA: TGTGCCAGCAGCGTCGCGACGACTTTCAATGAGCAGTTCTTC. Translating gives CASSVATTFNEQFF.

Only one count was recorded for this clone. The CDR3: CSVEVGVQQGPQHF. The CDR3 region has the DNA TGCAGCGTTGAAGTAGGGGTGCAGCAAGGGCCCCAGCATTTT. The V gene is TRBV29-1, the J gene TRBJ1-5; a possible D gene is TRBD1 (5 bases). Trimming removed 1 base at V and 9 bases at J, with 16 bases between. This CDR3 spans 14 amino acids. Germline loops: CDR1 SQVTM, CDR2 ANQGSEA. Based on the CDR3 plus reference TRBV29-1 and TRBJ1-5, the full variable domain is SAVISQKPSRDICQRGTSLTIQCQVDSQVTMMFWYRQQPGQSLTLIATANQGSEATYESGFVIDKFPISRPNLTFSTLTVSNMSPEDSSIYLCSVEVGVQQGPQHFGDGTRLSIL.

This rearrangement joins TRBV5-6 to TRBJ1-3; the match to TRBD1 covers 7 bases. CDR1 is SGHDT and CDR2 is YYEEEE in the germline V gene. Trimming cost V 0 bases and J 11 bases; bases outside gene matches: 14. CDR3 size: 16 residues. The DNA for the CDR3 is TGTGCCAGCAGCTTGGGGGTTACGGGACAGACGAGCCCCATATATTTT. This gives the protein CASSLGVTGQTSPIYF.

With regard to this clone: The sample holds other DNA sequences that translate to the same CDR3. The chain employs TRBV9 and TRBJ1-4; TRBD1 might be the D (6 bases). Trimming took 0 bases from V and 7 from J, leaving 13 bases between them. Germline V gene lookup returns CDR1 SGDLS and CDR2 YYNGEE. The CDR3 extends over 15 amino acids. Written as DNA, the CDR3 is TGTGCCAGCAGCGTAGAGGGGGGAGCAGGTGAAAAACTGTTTTTT. Translated: CASSVEGGAGEKLFF.

This chain connects TRBV4-1 to TRBJ2-3, with 7 bases identical to TRBD1. V shed 1 base and J 3 bases; nucleotides not matched to a gene: 7. This CDR3 contains 16 residues. CDR1 MGHRA and CDR2 YSYEKL come from the germline V gene. The CDR3 DNA follows: TGCGCCAGCAGCCAAGTCCCCGGCAGGGGGACAGATACGCAGTATTTT. This encodes CASSQVPGRGTDTQYF.

This clone was seen only once. This chain joins TRBV19 and TRBJ2-7; a possible D gene is TRBD2 (6 bases). The germline V gene has CDR1 LNHDA and CDR2 SQIVND (reference sequence). V lost 3 bases to trimming and J lost 6 bases, with 15 bases between them. The CDR3 contains 14 residues. The CDR3 is CASSIAGSLGEQYF. DNA for the CDR3: TGTGCCAGTAGTATCGCGGGGTCCTTAGGCGAGCAGTACTTC.

In its sample, this clone was seen once. This chain connects TRBV19 to TRBJ2-3; D might be TRBD2 (6 bases). Trimming took off 6 bases at V and 0 bases at J, with 13 bases between the two ends. The length of the CDR3 is 15 residues. Germline CDR1 is LNHDA and CDR2 is SQIVND (reference sequence). The CDR3: CASRPGLLSTDTQYF. The CDR3 DNA is TGTGCCAGTAGACCGGGACTCCTTAGCACAGATACGCAGTATTTT. Full variable domain (rest looked up from reference TRBV19 and TRBJ2-3): DGGITQSPKYLFRKEGQNVTLSCEQNLNHDAMYWYRQDPGQGLRLIYYSQIVNDFQKGDIAEGYSVSREKKESFPLTVTSAQKNPTAFYLCASRPGLLSTDTQYFGPGTRLTVL.

This chain uses TRBV29-1 with TRBJ2-1, with no clear D. Germline CDR1 SQVTM, CDR2 ANQGSEA. Trimming stripped 5 bases from V and 2 bases from J, with 4 bases between. The CDR3 consists of 11 residues. This CDR3 is CSVQTYNEQFF. The CDR3 DNA sequence: TGCAGCGTTCAGACCTACAATGAGCAGTTCTTC.

This clone was seen once. CDR3 bases: TGTGCCAGCAGCCAATCCCCAGGTTTACATGGCTACACCTTC. It is translated as CASSQSPGLHGYTF. The chain carries TRBV14 and TRBJ1-2; no clear D. V lost 2 bases and J 6 bases, leaving 13 bases between the germline ends. CDR1 and CDR2 (germline): SGHDN, FVKESK. CDR3 length equals 14 residues.

This rearrangement joins TRBV21-1 to TRBJ1-5; TRBD1, the table's D call, lacks a check against the DNA. TRBV21-1 is classified as a pseudogene. CDR3 length: 16 residues. The CDR3 reads CASSKARTSYNQPQHF. The DNA of the CDR3 is TGTGCCAGCAGCAAAGCCCGGACAAGTTACAATCAGCCCCAGCATTTT.

This chain connects TRBV6-6 to TRBJ1-1, with 8 nucleotides matching TRBD1. Germline V gene sequence: CDR1 MNHNY, CDR2 SVGAGI (reference sequence). J lost 6 bases, V lost 2 bases, and 11 bases had no gene match. This CDR3 has 16 residues. The CDR3 nucleotides read TGTGCCAGCAGTTACGGCCGGGCAGGGGGCTTTTCTGAAGCTTTCTTT. Translation gives CASSYGRAGGFSEAFF.

The chain carries TRBV4-2 and TRBJ2-5; 10 bases fit TRBD2. The CDR3 has 15 amino acids. The V segment lost 5 bases and the J segment 4 bases; nucleotides outside the gene matches: 7. Germline lookup yields CDR1 LGHNA and CDR2 YNFKEQ. The CDR3 nucleotides are TGTGCCAGCAGCTCTAGCGGGGGTGGGGGAGAGACCCAGTACTTC. Translating gives CASSSSGGGGETQYF.

The chain couples TRBV10-3 to TRBJ1-3; D remains ambiguous. V was trimmed by 11 bases and J by 0 bases, leaving 14 bases between them. The CDR3 length is 14 residues. CDR1 is ENHRY, CDR2 SYGVKD, per germline. The CDR3 reads CALTDGTSGNTIYF. CDR3 nucleotide sequence: TGTGCCTTAACGGACGGAACCTCTGGAAACACCATATATTTT.

The chain joins TRBV28 to TRBJ2-3, with D uncertain. Between the trimmed V and J ends, which lost 7 bases and 0 bases, there was a span of 8 bases. CDR1 MDHEN and CDR2 SYDVKM come from the germline V gene. The CDR3 has 13 residues. CDR3 DNA: TGTGCCAGCAACCAACCTAGCACAGATACGCAGTATTTT. This sequence encodes CASNQPSTDTQYF. Full variable domain (rest looked up from reference TRBV28 and TRBJ2-3): DVKVTQSSRYLVKRTGEKVFLECVQDMDHENMFWYRQDPGLGLRLIYFSYDVKMKEKGDIPEGYSVSREKKERFSLILESASTNQTSMYLCASNQPSTDTQYFGPGTRLTVL.